A single T cell receptor beta chain is shown here with its context. Looked up from germline, CDR1 is LNHDA and CDR2 is SQIVND (reference sequence). Trimming stripped 8 bases from V and 7 bases from J, with 12 bases between. The CDR3 spans 12 residues. Per the original data handling: Reference gene primer amplification yielded estimated nucleated cell counts. Profiling relied on immunoSEQ multiplex PCR, and the TCRdb table lists in-frame clones only, not all of them. D and trimming come from the DNA, and the V and J calls and clone size come from that table. The sample yields about 24,000 clones, roughly nine tenths seen once. The data stem from a study of blood T cell repertoires in COVID-19. Study information: Researchers got acute and convalescent COVID-19 samples from the United States, Italy and Spain.

J is TRBJ1-5 and V is TRBV19; no reliable D call. The clonotype comes from a man aged 65-85 years with active COVID-19. The sequencing sample was made of peripheral blood. CDR3 amino acids: CASWSGGQPQHF. CDR3 nucleotide sequence: TGTGCCAGTTGGTCCGGCGGGCAGCCCCAGCATTTT. The variable domain in full, completed from reference TRBV19 and TRBJ1-5, reads DGGITQSPKYLFRKEGQNVTLSCEQNLNHDAMYWYRQDPGQGLRLIYYSQIVNDFQKGDIAEGYSVSREKKESFPLTVTSAQKNPTAFYLCASWSGGQPQHFGDGTRLSIL.